This T cell receptor (beta chain) was found in a study of radiotherapy plus CTLA-4 blockade in lung cancer (dated by TCRdb to the late 2010s). Broadly, across the study: Objective responses were observed in roughly a sixth of enrolled patients, and disease control was achieved in 30% to 40%.

The CDR3 runs 16 residues from the cysteine to the phenylalanine. Only the CDR3 part of the read is kept: 48 bases, read in frame from the first base. Based on the germline V gene, the CDR1 and CDR2 sequences are MGHRA and YSYEKL. Relative to germline, V is missing 1 base and J is missing 6 bases, with 10 bases of the junction outside any gene match. Preparation of the library involved the immunoSEQ multiplex PCR assay. In TCRdb, the immuneACCESS table is reduced to in-frame sequences with V and J assigned. These tables do not hold every clone; where another copy was compared, an unresolved V gene accounts for under half, and the others remain unexplained. Present in this sample are roughly 92,000 clones, 70% to 90% of which were seen just once. About 2% of the sample comes from the top ten. Summary of the overall study and its limitations: After treatment with radiotherapy and ipilimumab, TCR clones that came from tumors expanded in the peripheral blood. Early dynamic changes in blood T cell clones, together with increased serum interferon-beta after radiation, were reported as the strongest predictors of response.

Focal radiation therapy combined with CTLA-4 blockade (ipilimumab) was tested in patients with chemo-refractory metastatic non-small-cell lung cancer. Note on this clone: Its antigen remains unidentified. Per-nucleotide qualities are absent, and no much larger clonotype sits a single base away.

The chain couples TRBV4-1 to TRBJ2-7, with 9 central nucleotides matching TRBD2. This clonotype was sampled from a human donor with non-small cell lung cancer who had a partial response to radiotherapy plus ipilimumab. The sample in question was peripheral blood, obtained from a patient treated with radiotherapy plus ipilimumab. At the DNA level, the sequence is TGCGCCAGCAGCCAAGCTGCGGCGGGAGGGCCCGGCGAGCAGTACTTC. Translation gives CASSQAAAGGPGEQYF.